This T cell receptor (beta chain) derives from a study of patients and donors after allogeneic stem cell transplantation. One entry per CDR3 protein results from TCRdb running MiXCR on the RT-PCR reads. In the table there are roughly 940,000 distinct CDR3 sequences, about 20% of which are singletons. Germline loops: CDR1 DFQATT, CDR2 SNEGSKA (reference sequence). V trimming: 2 bases; J trimming: 3 bases; junction bases outside the gene matches: 5. The CDR3 contains 14 residues. The source is a human donor who was either an allogeneic HSCT recipient or a stem cell or donor lymphocyte infusion donor (not recorded which). It is not recorded whose cells these are; they may come from a transplant donor. The sample comprised blood, either unsorted or a sorted T cell fraction (not recorded which). J is TRBJ2-7 and V is TRBV20-1; 9 bases line up with TRBD1. This chain's CDR3 is CSARTDRGVYEQYF. The CDR3 coding sequence is TGCAGTGCTAGAACAGACAGGGGGGTCTACGAGCAGTACTTC.